The rows below give T cell receptor beta chains drawn from one sample of a study of beta chain features in type 1 diabetes. Only in-frame clones appear in the TCRdb table, and some are missing; sequencing was by immunoSEQ multiplex PCR. The table has a few hundred thousand clones, approximately 15% seen once; the top ten hold approximately 0.016%. Sequenced material: naive CD4+ T cells from blood. These receptors were collected from a woman between 18 and 29 years old with type 1 diabetes. CDR3s include the opening cysteine and the closing phenylalanine or tryptophan.

v_gene: TRBV11-2
j_gene: TRBJ1-2
CDR3aa: CASSSEGYGYTF

v_gene: TRBV5-1
j_gene: TRBJ2-3
CDR3aa: CASSLPGTGGRTDTQYF

v_gene: TRBV2
j_gene: TRBJ1-2
CDR3aa: CASSRGTTSYGYTF

v_gene: TRBV30
j_gene: TRBJ1-2
CDR3aa: CAWSKGGGGYTF

v_gene: TRBV18
j_gene: TRBJ1-5
CDR3aa: CASSSVLTGYQPQHF

v_gene: TRBV5-1
j_gene: TRBJ2-5
CDR3aa: CASSLRAGGQETQYF

v_gene: TRBV5-1
j_gene: TRBJ2-7
CDR3aa: CASSLGAGATYEQYF

v_gene: TRBV29-1
j_gene: TRBJ2-3
CDR3aa: CSVTGRPYTDTQYF

v_gene: TRBV10-3
j_gene: TRBJ2-2
CDR3aa: CAISGRADTGELFF

v_gene: TRBV25-1
j_gene: TRBJ2-5
CDR3aa: CASSEYETGSKETQYF

v_gene: TRBV10-3
j_gene: TRBJ2-1
CDR3aa: CAIMRNNEQFF

v_gene: TRBV4-3
j_gene: TRBJ2-1
CDR3aa: CASSPTGSRSYNEQFF

v_gene: TRBV18
j_gene: TRBJ1-5
CDR3aa: CASSPLDANQPQHF

v_gene: TRBV27
j_gene: TRBJ2-3
CDR3aa: CASSPRVVALNTQYF

v_gene: TRBV10-3
j_gene: TRBJ1-1
CDR3aa: CAIGDTGAFF

v_gene: TRBV30
j_gene: TRBJ1-1
CDR3aa: CAWSPQGEATEAFF

v_gene: TRBV5-1
j_gene: TRBJ2-5
CDR3aa: CASSNSGSVQETQYF

v_gene: TRBV9
j_gene: TRBJ1-1
CDR3aa: CASSAYPQGQAFF

v_gene: TRBV7-2
j_gene: TRBJ2-1
CDR3aa: CASSPPGLADNEQFF

v_gene: TRBV5-1
j_gene: TRBJ2-1
CDR3aa: CASSLAGLAAYNEQFF

v_gene: TRBV2
j_gene: TRBJ2-1
CDR3aa: CASSRLASYNEQFF

v_gene: TRBV19
j_gene: TRBJ1-5
CDR3aa: CASSPIPDRANQPQHF

v_gene: TRBV7-6
j_gene: TRBJ1-1
CDR3aa: CASSLIEGNTEAFF

v_gene: TRBV21-1
j_gene: TRBJ2-7
CDR3aa: CASSKKRGSSYEQYF